The next 28 T cell receptor beta chains were all read from a single sample in a study of blood T cell repertoires in COVID-19 (dated by TCRdb to 2018 to 2021). Receptor libraries were prepared by the immunoSEQ multiplex PCR assay. TCRdb holds this immuneACCESS table with in-frame rearrangements only. Some clones are missing; in checked studies, unresolved V genes explain under half, and the rest has no known cause. The sample table records fewer than 350,000 clones; 70% to 90% of these occur just once. The top ten clonotypes cover roughly 9.1% of the sample. The material sequenced was peripheral blood. These TCRs come from a man younger than 35 with active or convalescent COVID-19.

This clone was seen just once. The chain uses TRBV5-4 and TRBJ1-2, with 7 bases fitting TRBD1. Germline assignment: CDR1 SGHNT and CDR2 YYREEE (reference sequence). With V trimmed by 0 bases and J by 4 bases, 12 bases remained unmatched. This CDR3 comprises 17 residues. Written as DNA, the CDR3 is TGTGCCAGCAGCTTGGACCCCTTACAGGGGACCCTCTATGGCTACACCTTC. This gives the protein CASSLDPLQGTLYGYTF.

The chain recombines TRBV6-2 or TRBV6-3 with TRBJ2-7; 7 bases agree with TRBD2. The germline CDR1 and CDR2 sequences are MNHEY and SVGEGT. The CDR3 consists of 15 residues. Trimming at V came to 5 bases and at J to 4 bases, leaving 11 bases not matched to a gene. CDR3: CASSQAGSVTYEQYF. The CDR3 region has the DNA TGTGCCAGCAGTCAAGCGGGGAGTGTTACGTACGAGCAGTACTTC.

The rearrangement uses TRBV4-1 and TRBJ2-7; 7 positions agree with TRBD1. This CDR3 has 16 amino acids. V was pared by 0 bases and J by 3 bases, with 8 bases of the junction left unmatched. Germline CDR1 MGHRA, CDR2 YSYEKL. Here the CDR3 reads CASSQDSTGIFYEQYF. The CDR3 coding sequence is TGCGCCAGCAGCCAAGATTCGACAGGGATTTTCTACGAGCAGTACTTC.

The V call is TRBV18, the J call TRBJ2-2; the match to TRBD1 covers 8 bases. This CDR3 is built from 17 residues. Trimming at V came to 6 bases and at J to 3 bases, leaving 12 bases not matched to a gene. Looked up from germline, CDR1 is KGHSH and CDR2 is LQKENI. The CDR3 nucleotides read TGTGCCAGCTCCCGTCAAGGGGGGACAGGCCACACCGGGGAGCTGTTTTTT. Protein: CASSRQGGTGHTGELFF.

This chain joins TRBV19 and TRBJ2-7, with D possibly being TRBD2 (7 bases). V gave up 5 bases and J gave up 0 bases, with 14 bases separating them. CDR3 length: 15 amino acids. The germline CDR1 and CDR2 sequences are LNHDA and SQIVND (reference sequence). The CDR3 nucleotides are TGTGCCAGTAGTTGGGGCGGGGGCCTCTCCTACGAGCAGTACTTC. Residues: CASSWGGGLSYEQYF. The variable domain in full, completed from reference TRBV19 and TRBJ2-7, reads DGGITQSPKYLFRKEGQNVTLSCEQNLNHDAMYWYRQDPGQGLRLIYYSQIVNDFQKGDIAEGYSVSREKKESFPLTVTSAQKNPTAFYLCASSWGGGLSYEQYFGPGTRLTVT.

V usage is TRBV9 and J usage is TRBJ2-1, with D possibly being TRBD2 (5 bases). The CDR3 sequence is 17 residues long. Germline loops: CDR1 SGDLS, CDR2 YYNGEE. Trimming removed 4 bases at V and 0 bases at J, with 17 bases between. The CDR3 DNA sequence: TGTGCCAGCAGCCCCCCAACGGGCCGGGGCTCCTACAATGAGCAGTTCTTC. It is translated as CASSPPTGRGSYNEQFF.

The J gene is TRBJ2-1, the V gene TRBV10-3, with TRBD2 matching over 7 bases. J was trimmed by 2 bases and V by 2 bases; bases with no gene match: 6. This CDR3 is built from 16 residues. CDR1 and CDR2 (germline): ENHRY, SYGVKD. CDR3 region: CAISEPGGSTYNEQFF. The CDR3 DNA reads as TGTGCCATCAGTGAGCCGGGCGGGAGTACCTACAATGAGCAGTTCTTC.

V usage is TRBV7-8 and J usage is TRBJ2-1, with D unresolved. The V and J ends lost 0 bases and 7 bases respectively, with 4 bases between them. Germline CDR1 is SGHVS and CDR2 is FQNEAQ. The CDR3 is 12 residues long. CDR3 loop: CASSLARNEQFF. CDR3 coding DNA: TGTGCCAGCAGCTTAGCGCGAAATGAGCAGTTCTTC.

In the case of this clone: In the same sample, other DNA sequences code for this CDR3. J is TRBJ2-3 and V is TRBV11-2; D is ambiguous. The CDR3 is 12 amino acids. V lost 5 bases to trimming and J lost 0 bases, with 3 bases between them. Germline V gene data show CDR1 as SGHAT and CDR2 as FQNNGV. Written as DNA, the CDR3 is TGTGCCAGCAGCCTCAGCACAGATACGCAGTATTTT. Translated, it gives CASSLSTDTQYF.

The rearrangement uses TRBV2 and TRBJ1-2; 8 positions match TRBD1. Germline V gene sequence: CDR1 SNHLY, CDR2 FYNNEI. The V segment lost 6 bases and the J segment 4 bases; nucleotides outside the gene matches: 7. This CDR3 spans 14 amino acids. This CDR3 reads CASRRTGLIYGYTF. In DNA form, the CDR3 reads TGTGCCAGCAGGCGGACAGGGCTTATCTATGGCTACACCTTC.

In its sample, this clone was seen once. This chain connects TRBV3-1 (or the pseudogene TRBV3-2) to TRBJ1-2, with D possibly TRBD1 on 6 matching bases. V lost 2 bases to trimming and J lost 2 bases, with 6 bases between them. The germline CDR1 and CDR2 sequences are LGHDT and YNNKEL (reference sequence). The CDR3 contains 13 residues. The CDR3 DNA reads TGTGCCAGCAGCCAAACAGGGAACTATGGCTACACCTTC. It specifies CASSQTGNYGYTF.

The V gene is TRBV6-1, the J gene TRBJ1-6; no firm D call. This CDR3 region has 12 residues. V lost 2 bases, J lost 9 bases, and 5 bases lay in between. The germline CDR1 and CDR2 sequences are MNHNS and SASEGT. CDR3 amino acids: CASSEPGSPLHF. CDR3 DNA sequence: TGTGCCAGCAGTGAACCGGGTTCACCCCTCCACTTT.

The gene calls are TRBV27 and TRBJ1-1; D is perhaps TRBD1 (5 bases). The CDR3 loop spans 13 amino acids. CDR1 and CDR2 from the germline V gene are MNHEY and SMNVEV (reference sequence). V dropped 3 bases and J dropped 5 bases, with 10 bases sitting between them. The CDR3 nucleotides read TGTGCCAGCAGTTTCAGGGAACAAACTGAAGCTTTCTTT. It yields the protein CASSFREQTEAFF.

The CDR3 DNA follows: TGCGCCAGCAGCCATAATCAGGACAGGCACTATGGCTACACCTTC. Translated: CASSHNQDRHYGYTF. The chain recombines TRBV4-1 with TRBJ1-2; 7 bases are a match to TRBD1. CDR1 and CDR2 from the germline V gene are MGHRA and YSYEKL. The CDR3 has 15 residues. V shed 3 bases and J 3 bases; nucleotides not matched to a gene: 7.

This chain joins TRBV5-1 and TRBJ1-1; TRBD1 might be the D (5 bases). With 7 bases removed from V and 0 bases from J, the gap between germline ends came to 16 bases. This CDR3 contains 15 residues. CDR1 and CDR2 (germline): SGHRS, YFSETQ. The CDR3 region is CASSPTTGLNTEAFF. Written as DNA, the CDR3 is TGCGCCAGCTCCCCCACAACAGGACTGAACACTGAAGCTTTCTTT.

The chain links TRBV6-2 or TRBV6-3 to TRBJ2-1; 8 bases map to TRBD2. Germline V gives CDR1 MNHEY, CDR2 SVGEGT. This CDR3 has 14 amino acids. After removal of 2 bases from V and 10 bases from J, the junction contained 7 bases not matched to a gene. This chain's CDR3 is CASSYLGAGDEQFF. DNA of the CDR3: TGTGCCAGCAGTTACCTGGGAGCGGGGGACGAGCAGTTCTTC.

The CDR3 region is CASSQYTGGNNEKLFF. For the CDR3, the DNA is TGTGCCAGCAGCCAATATACAGGGGGTAATAATGAAAAACTGTTTTTT. The rearrangement joins TRBV3-1 (or the pseudogene TRBV3-2) to TRBJ1-4; the match to TRBD1 covers 8 bases. The V gene's germline CDR1 is LGHDT and CDR2 YNNKEL (reference sequence). The CDR3 length is 16 residues. The trim removed 2 bases at V and 4 bases at J, leaving 6 bases unmatched.

The chain is built from TRBV11-2 and TRBJ1-4, with D maybe TRBD1 (5 bases). V lost 6 bases and J lost 0, with 11 bases in between. The CDR3 runs to 15 residues. CDR1 is SGHAT, CDR2 FQNNGV, per germline. CDR3: CASRLGTSTNEKLFF. Written as DNA, the CDR3 is TGTGCCAGCAGACTCGGGACTTCAACTAATGAAAAACTGTTTTTT.

The chain employs TRBV6-5 and TRBJ2-7; 16 positions agree with TRBD2. Germline loops: CDR1 MNHEY, CDR2 SVGAGI. V dropped 7 bases and J dropped 7; count of bases not matched to a gene: 7. This CDR3 contains 15 residues. This chain's CDR3 is CASKGTSGGAREQYF. The CDR3 DNA sequence: TGTGCCAGCAAGGGGACTAGCGGGGGGGCTCGTGAGCAGTACTTC.

The genes are TRBV27 and TRBJ2-3; possible D gene TRBD2, 5 bases. This CDR3 comprises 13 residues. Germline CDR1 MNHEY, CDR2 SMNVEV (reference sequence). V was clipped by 4 bases and J by 3 bases, with 8 bases between them. The DNA of the CDR3 is TGTGCCAGCAGTTCCGGGGTGACAGATACGCAGTATTTT. Translated: CASSSGVTDTQYF.

The chain uses TRBV5-4 and TRBJ2-3; D not certain. Trimming took off 1 base at V and 1 base at J, with 10 bases between the two ends. The CDR3 totals 15 residues. CDR1 SGHNT and CDR2 YYREEE come from the germline V gene (reference sequence). The CDR3 is CASSLSSLGTDTQYF. DNA of the CDR3: TGTGCCAGCAGCTTGTCGAGTTTGGGCACAGATACGCAGTATTTT.

V usage is TRBV11-2 and J usage is TRBJ1-4; TRBD1 might be the D (5 bases). The CDR3 contains 16 residues. V lost 0 bases and J lost 5, with 13 bases in between. Germline CDR1 is SGHAT and CDR2 is FQNNGV. DNA of the CDR3: TGTGCCAGCAGCTTAGATCGCCAGGGAAGGAATGAAAAACTGTTTTTT. Its translation: CASSLDRQGRNEKLFF.

The J gene is TRBJ2-7, the V gene TRBV21-1; TRBD2, the table's D call, was not compared with the DNA. TRBV21-1 is listed as a pseudogene. CDR3 length: 17 residues. Here the CDR3 DNA reads TGTGCCAGCAGCAAAGAGACTAGCGGGGTTCCCACCTACGAGCAGTACTTC. It codes for CASSKETSGVPTYEQYF.

The gene calls are TRBV10-1 and TRBJ2-2, with TRBD1 matching 7 bases. J gave up 3 bases and V 5 bases, and 3 bases lay outside the gene matches. The germline V gene encodes CDR1 WNHNN and CDR2 SYGVQD (reference sequence). The CDR3 covers 14 residues. This chain's CDR3 is CASSSGGDTGELFF. The CDR3 DNA is TGCGCCAGCAGTTCAGGGGGAGACACCGGGGAGCTGTTTTTT.

This chain joins TRBV6-2 or TRBV6-3 and TRBJ2-1; 16 bases agree with TRBD2. The J segment lost 8 bases and the V segment lost 3 bases, leaving 19 bases of the junction unmatched. The germline gives CDR1 MNHEY, CDR2 SVGEGT. This CDR3 has 21 amino acids. CDR3 sequence reads: CASSYSSGTSGGAGDTHEQFF. DNA of the CDR3: TGTGCCAGCAGTTATTCCTCCGGGACTAGCGGGGGGGCTGGGGACACCCATGAGCAGTTCTTC.

This chain connects TRBV11-2 to TRBJ2-1, with 8 bases aligning to TRBD1. Germline CDR1 reads SGHAT; CDR2 reads FQNNGV. The length of the CDR3 is 15 residues. Germline trimming cut 1 base from V and 5 bases from J; bases unmatched to any gene: 4. Here the CDR3 reads CASSLGDRKNNEQFF. CDR3 DNA sequence: TGTGCCAGCAGCTTAGGGGACAGGAAAAACAATGAGCAGTTCTTC.

The chain's CDR3 is CASSQRAGGRDEQFF. The CDR3 bases are TGTGCCAGCAGCCAAAGGGCAGGGGGCAGGGATGAGCAGTTCTTC. This sequence joins TRBV14 and TRBJ2-1; 8 positions match TRBD1. The V gene's germline CDR1 is SGHDN and CDR2 FVKESK. V lost 2 bases, J lost 8 bases, and 8 bases stayed unmatched. The CDR3 consists of 15 residues.

The CDR3 loop reads CSVWGPEQFF. The CDR3 DNA reads as TGCAGTGTTTGGGGGCCCGAGCAGTTCTTC. The chain joins TRBV20-1 to TRBJ2-1, with D perhaps TRBD1 (6 bases). Germline CDR1 reads DFQATT; CDR2 reads SNEGSKA (reference sequence). The V end was cut by 7 bases, the J end by 10 bases, with 11 bases between. The length of the CDR3 is 10 residues.